The 11 T cell receptor beta chains in this list originate from one sample, sequenced in a study of T cells in Graves' hyperthyroidism and ophthalmopathy. Amplification yielded TCR beta CDR3 regions, with RNA transcripts as the source. The primer set for the first-round RT-PCR of the TCR CDR3 was HTBI. MiXCR, applied by TCRdb to the multiplex PCR reads, yields one record per CDR3 protein. Among roughly 300,000 distinct CDR3 sequences listed, about 25% were seen once. The sample taken for sequencing was blood. The origin of the receptors is a man aged 35 to 55 with Graves' hyperthyroidism that later progressed to Graves' ophthalmopathy.

This clonotype was recorded many times. V is TRBV6-1 and J is TRBJ1-1, with D perhaps TRBD1 (5 bases). V was shortened by 1 base and J by 3 bases, with 6 bases between the two germline ends. Germline V CDR1 and CDR2: MNHNS, SASEGT. CDR3 size: 13 residues. The CDR3 coding sequence is TGTGCCAGCAGTGAAGTGGGGGACACTGAAGCTTTCTTT. Its translation is CASSEVGDTEAFF.

This clonotype appeared many times. The V call is TRBV2, the J call TRBJ1-1; maybe TRBD1 (6 bases). The V end lost 7 bases, the J end lost 1 base, and 25 bases lay between the germline ends. CDR1 SNHLY and CDR2 FYNNEI come from the germline V gene. The CDR3 totals 18 residues. The CDR3 is CASKDRTANRTSNTEAFF. CDR3 nucleotide sequence: TGTGCCAGCAAGGATCGGACAGCCAACAGGACTTCGAACACTGAAGCTTTCTTT.

The sample holds many counts of this clonotype. The rearrangement joins TRBV7-6 to TRBJ2-7; unclear D gene. The V end was cut by 1 base, the J end by 5 bases, with 9 bases between. Germline V lookup: CDR1 SGHVS, CDR2 FNYEAQ. This CDR3 contains 13 residues. CDR3 loop: CASSLGRLDEQYF. Here the CDR3 DNA reads TGTGCCAGCAGCTTAGGTCGACTCGACGAGCAGTACTTC.

This clonotype was observed many times. The genes are TRBV20-1 and TRBJ2-7; 12 nucleotides match TRBD2. In germline, CDR1 is DFQATT, CDR2 SNEGSKA (reference sequence). The CDR3 runs 17 residues. Losses at the gene ends were 5 bases for V and 1 base for J; bases not matched to a gene: 12. The CDR3 reads CSASRLAGVVSSYEQYF. The CDR3 bases are TGCAGTGCTTCCCGACTAGCGGGAGTGGTATCGTCCTACGAGCAGTACTTC.

This clonotype was observed many times. The chain couples TRBV2 to TRBJ1-1, with D possibly being TRBD1 (5 bases). This CDR3 has 11 amino acids. Deletions cut 8 bases from V and 11 bases from J, with 15 bases between. Per germline, CDR1 SNHLY and CDR2 FYNNEI. The CDR3 nucleotides are TGTGCCAGCCATCCTGGGCGGGGCGCTTTCTTT. It encodes CASHPGRGAFF.

There are many counts of this clonotype. The chain uses TRBV15 and TRBJ1-2; D is uncertain. The V end was cut by 3 bases, the J end by 4 bases, with 12 bases between. The CDR3 covers 14 residues. Germline assignment: CDR1 LNHNV and CDR2 YYDKDF (reference sequence). CDR3 loop: CATSSYRGSYGYTF. For the CDR3, the DNA is TGTGCCACCAGCAGTTATCGAGGGTCCTATGGCTACACCTTC.

The V call is TRBV6-1, the J call TRBJ1-1; 10 positions agree with TRBD1. The CDR3 covers 17 residues. With 3 bases clipped from V and 0 bases from J, the junction kept 7 bases outside the gene matches. The germline V gene has CDR1 MNHNS and CDR2 SASEGT. Here the CDR3 reads CASSEKGTGALNTEAFF. CDR3 DNA sequence: TGTGCCAGCAGTGAGAAGGGGACAGGGGCTTTGAACACTGAAGCTTTCTTT.

V is TRBV12-3 or TRBV12-4 and J is TRBJ1-1; D is undetermined. The CDR3 runs to 15 residues. With 4 bases removed from V and 5 bases from J, the gap between germline ends came to 17 bases. In nucleotides, the CDR3 is TGTGCCAGCAGTTCGGGATCGGGAGCCCCAACTGAAGCTTTCTTT. Residues: CASSSGSGAPTEAFF.

The chain combines TRBV12-3 or TRBV12-4 with TRBJ1-2; D possibly corresponds to TRBD1 (6 bases). CDR3 length equals 15 residues. Trimming stripped 3 bases from V and 8 bases from J, with 19 bases between. The CDR3: CASSLYPGAIGGYTF. The CDR3 DNA is TGTGCCAGCAGTTTGTATCCAGGGGCAATAGGAGGCTACACCTTC.

This clonotype was counted at least ten times. The chain has TRBV3-1 and TRBJ1-5, with unresolved D. Germline lookup yields CDR1 LGHDT and CDR2 YNNKEL (reference sequence). The V end was cut by 0 bases, the J end by 5 bases, with 8 bases between. The CDR3 extends over 14 amino acids. For the CDR3, the DNA is TGTGCCAGCAGCCAAGAACGGGCTCATCAGCCCCAGCATTTT. Residues: CASSQERAHQPQHF. The whole variable domain, remainder taken from reference TRBV3-1 and TRBJ1-5, is DTAVSQTPKYLVTQMGNDKSIKCEQNLGHDTMYWYKQDSKKFLKIMFSYNNKELIINETVPNRFSPKSPDKAHLNLHINSLELGDSAVYFCASSQERAHQPQHFGDGTRLSIL.

This clonotype was seen repeatedly, ten times or more. This rearrangement joins TRBV5-8 to TRBJ2-4, with 9 bases aligning to TRBD1. The germline V gene encodes CDR1 SGHTS and CDR2 YDEGEE. J gave up 1 base and V 4 bases, and 6 bases lay outside the gene matches. The CDR3 runs 16 residues. The CDR3 DNA reads TGTGCCAGCAGCCCGGGACAGGGCTTGGCCAAAAACATTCAGTACTTC. Translated, it gives CASSPGQGLAKNIQYF.